Presented here are 9 T cell receptor beta chains from one specimen sequenced in a study of shared clonotypes between healthy human individuals. TCRdb's table, derived via immunoSEQ multiplex PCR, lists solely in-frame clones and lacks some. The table lists about 470,000 clones, more than 75% of them singletons. Specimen: PBMCs. Source of these receptors: a middle-aged woman in good health. Some clones in this sample may be carry-over from other donors' samples.

The rearrangement links TRBV5-4 to TRBJ2-7; 8 positions agree with TRBD2. CDR3 length: 15 residues. The germline gives CDR1 SGHNT, CDR2 YYREEE (reference sequence). Losses at the gene ends were 0 bases for V and 2 bases for J; bases not matched to a gene: 4. The CDR3 sequence is CASSLAGGRAYEQYF. Written as DNA, the CDR3 is TGTGCCAGCAGCTTGGCGGGGGGGAGGGCCTACGAGCAGTACTTC.

V usage is TRBV9 and J usage is TRBJ2-3, with TRBD2 matching 8 bases. After removal of 3 bases from V and 7 bases from J, the junction contained 7 bases not matched to a gene. Germline V gene lookup returns CDR1 SGDLS and CDR2 YYNGEE. The CDR3 totals 14 residues. As DNA, the CDR3 is TGTGCCAGCAGCGAGGGGACTAGAGGTTATACGCAGTATTTT. The encoded protein is CASSEGTRGYTQYF.

The chain has TRBV9 and TRBJ2-4; 7 nucleotides match TRBD2. Germline CDR1 SGDLS, CDR2 YYNGEE. The J segment lost 0 bases and the V segment lost 3 bases, leaving 9 bases of the junction unmatched. This CDR3 is built from 17 residues. The CDR3 spells CASSATSSTLAKNIQYF. The CDR3 DNA is TGTGCCAGCAGCGCGACTAGCAGCACTCTAGCCAAAAACATTCAGTACTTC.

The chain combines TRBV10-1 with TRBJ2-2; TRBD2 might be the D (6 bases). V was pared by 4 bases and J by 5 bases, with 8 bases between. The CDR3 sequence is 13 residues long. Germline V gene sequence: CDR1 WNHNN, CDR2 SYGVQD (reference sequence). This chain's CDR3 is CASSVAATGELFF. CDR3 bases: TGCGCCAGCAGTGTAGCGGCGACCGGGGAGCTGTTTTTT.

V gene TRBV7-3 combines with J gene TRBJ2-1; D not resolved. Germline V CDR1 and CDR2: SGHTA, FQGTGA. V was pared by 2 bases and J by 0 bases, with 8 bases between. The CDR3 runs to 15 residues. The CDR3 DNA is TGTGCCAGCAGCTTAGACGGAAGCTCCTACAATGAGCAGTTCTTC. As protein: CASSLDGSSYNEQFF.

The chain uses TRBV7-9 and TRBJ2-7, with a weak D call TRBD2 (7 bases). CDR1 is SEHNR, CDR2 FQNEAQ, per germline (reference sequence). This CDR3 contains 15 residues. V lost 3 bases, J lost 3 bases, and 15 bases lay in between. The chain's CDR3 is CASSFGGARNYEQYF. Written as DNA, the CDR3 is TGTGCCAGCAGCTTTGGGGGGGCGCGGAACTACGAGCAGTACTTC.

The rearrangement joins TRBV25-1 to TRBJ2-2; TRBD2 matches at 8 bases. Germline loops: CDR1 MGHDK, CDR2 SYGVNS. Losses at the gene ends were 1 base for V and 6 bases for J; bases not matched to a gene: 4. The CDR3 spans 15 residues. CDR3 in DNA: TGTGCCAGCAGTGAATGGTTCGGGAGGGCCGGGGAGCTGTTTTTT. Translated, it gives CASSEWFGRAGELFF.

The chain carries TRBV21-1 and TRBJ2-7; TRBD2 is taken as the D call from the table, unchecked against the DNA. TRBV21-1 is a documented pseudogene. The CDR3 sequence is 17 residues long. This CDR3 is CASSKALRGAGDYEQYF. The CDR3 DNA reads as TGTGCCAGCAGCAAAGCGCTCCGGGGGGCAGGGGACTACGAGCAGTACTTC.

The V call is TRBV5-6, the J call TRBJ2-2; tentative D call: TRBD1 (6 bases). Trimming stripped 6 bases from V and 4 bases from J, with 10 bases between. The CDR3 is 13 residues long. Germline CDR1 is SGHDT and CDR2 is YYEEEE. The CDR3 DNA is TGTGCCAGCAACCGGGACATCACCGGGGAGCTGTTTTTT. Residues: CASNRDITGELFF.